This T cell receptor (beta chain) was obtained from a study of T cell repertoires and HLA-DP antigens. About the study: Sorted CD137+CD4+ samples averaged 218.4 ng DNA; pre-culture CD4+ samples, about 1,200 ng.

Note on this clone: The antigen is undetermined.

The PCR primers covered 54 TRBV and 13 TRBJ segments. Sequenced by immunoSEQ multiplex PCR; TCRdb stores in-frame clones only, minus some. The data show roughly 70,000 clones, about 82% seen once. CDR1 ENHRY and CDR2 SYGVKD come from the germline V gene. V shed 4 bases and J 5 bases; nucleotides not matched to a gene: 6. This CDR3 contains 14 residues. General study findings and limits: Previously undetected clones averaged approximately 34% and 48% against the two alleles respectively. Naive and memory CD4+ cells were analysed together, not apart.

The chain joins TRBV10-3 to TRBJ2-5, with TRBD2 identical over 8 bases. This clonotype originated in a man in his 60s in good health and CMV-seronegative. Material: CD4+ T cells from PBMCs. CDR3 protein: CAISVGGAEETQYF. DNA for the CDR3: TGTGCCATCAGTGTCGGGGGGGCCGAGGAGACCCAGTACTTC.